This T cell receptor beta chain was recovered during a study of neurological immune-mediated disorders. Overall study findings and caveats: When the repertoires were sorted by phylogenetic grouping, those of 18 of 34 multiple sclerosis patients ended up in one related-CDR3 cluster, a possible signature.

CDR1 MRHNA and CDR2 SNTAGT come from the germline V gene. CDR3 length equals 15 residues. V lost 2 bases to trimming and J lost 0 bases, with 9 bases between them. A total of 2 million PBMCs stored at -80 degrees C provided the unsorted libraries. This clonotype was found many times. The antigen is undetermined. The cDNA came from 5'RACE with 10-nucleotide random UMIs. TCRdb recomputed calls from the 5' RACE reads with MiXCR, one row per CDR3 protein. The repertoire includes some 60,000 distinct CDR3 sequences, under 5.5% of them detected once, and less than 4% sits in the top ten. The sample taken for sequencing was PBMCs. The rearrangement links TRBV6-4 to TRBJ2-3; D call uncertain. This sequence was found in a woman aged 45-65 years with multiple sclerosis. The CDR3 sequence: CASSDGEGSTDTQYF. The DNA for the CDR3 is TGTGCCAGCAGTGACGGGGAAGGGAGCACAGATACGCAGTATTTT.